This T cell receptor beta chain was retrieved from a study of T cell responses to AZD1222 COVID-19 vaccine. Study-level results: Of the AZD1222 recipients, only 5 or 6 were seropositive at baseline. Unmutated variant regions reportedly attract nearly half of all spike-specific TCRs. Donors were chiefly white British, with a greater number of females, and clonal diversity was perhaps underestimated.

Looked up from germline, CDR1 is SGDLS and CDR2 is YYNGEE. Unmatched junction bases numbered 7, after V lost 1 base and J lost 0 bases. The CDR3 runs to 19 residues. On this clone: No antigen is known for it.

Method: immunoSEQ multiplex PCR; TCRdb's copy keeps in-frame clones and lacks some. The table has approximately 150,000 clones, 80% to 95% seen once. This receptor was identified in an adult in good health. The source was peripheral blood, collected on day 0 of AZD1222 vaccination. The rearrangement uses TRBV9 and TRBJ2-3; TRBD2 aligns across 14 bases. The CDR3 loop reads CASSVIGTSGGASTDTQYF. The CDR3 DNA sequence: TGTGCCAGCAGCGTAATCGGGACTAGCGGGGGAGCTAGCACAGATACGCAGTATTTT.